This passage covers 2 T cell receptor beta chains from one sample sequenced in a study of blood T cell repertoires in COVID-19. Generated by immunoSEQ multiplex PCR, the TCRdb table keeps only in-frame clones and is missing some. The repertoire holds a few hundred thousand clones, with about 88% as singletons. Sequencing used peripheral blood. Receptors originate from a woman aged 25 to 45 with COVID-19, enrolled during active disease.

The chain has TRBV29-1 and TRBJ2-1; 14 bases are shared with TRBD2. With V trimmed by 7 bases and J by 2 bases, 13 bases remained unmatched. CDR3 length equals 18 residues. Looked up from germline, CDR1 is SQVTM and CDR2 is ANQGSEA. CDR3 coding DNA: TGCAGCGGAGGAGGCCGGACTAGCGGGAGGATGACCTACAATGAGCAGTTCTTC. This codes for CSGGGRTSGRMTYNEQFF.

The V and J genes are TRBV20-1 and TRBJ1-4; possible D gene TRBD1, 6 bases. The germline gives CDR1 DFQATT, CDR2 SNEGSKA (reference sequence). The CDR3 consists of 12 residues. Trimming removed 3 bases from V and 12 bases from J, with 14 bases in between. The CDR3 region has the DNA TGCAGTGCTAGTAAGGGACACCAAGAACTGTTTTTT. It yields the protein CSASKGHQELFF.